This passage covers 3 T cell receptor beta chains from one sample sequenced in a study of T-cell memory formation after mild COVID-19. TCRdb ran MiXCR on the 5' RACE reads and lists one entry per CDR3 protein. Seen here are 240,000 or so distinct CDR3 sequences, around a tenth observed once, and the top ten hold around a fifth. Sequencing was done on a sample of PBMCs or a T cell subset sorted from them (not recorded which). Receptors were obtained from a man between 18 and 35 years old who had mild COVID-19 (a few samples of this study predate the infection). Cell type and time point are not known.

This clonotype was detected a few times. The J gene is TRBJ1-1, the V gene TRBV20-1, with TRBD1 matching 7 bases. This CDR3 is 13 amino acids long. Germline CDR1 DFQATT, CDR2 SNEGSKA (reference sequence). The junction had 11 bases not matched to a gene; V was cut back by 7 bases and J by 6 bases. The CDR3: CSDLRQGRAEAFF. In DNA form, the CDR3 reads TGCAGTGACCTCCGACAGGGTCGGGCTGAAGCTTTCTTT.

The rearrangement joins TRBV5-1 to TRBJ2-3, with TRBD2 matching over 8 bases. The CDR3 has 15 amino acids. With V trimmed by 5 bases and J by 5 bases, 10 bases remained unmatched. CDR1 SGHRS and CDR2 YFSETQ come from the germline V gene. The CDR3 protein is CASRSIAGSGDTQYF. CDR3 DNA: TGCGCCAGCAGATCGATAGCGGGGTCGGGAGATACGCAGTATTTT.

CDR3 coding DNA: TGTGCCAGCGCCGGGACAGGGGGCTGGAATGAGCAGTTCTTC. It is translated as CASAGTGGWNEQFF. The genes are TRBV9 and TRBJ2-1; 12 nucleotides line up with TRBD1. The CDR3 is made up of 14 amino acids. Germline CDR1 and CDR2: SGDLS and YYNGEE. V lost 7 bases, J lost 7 bases, and 6 bases stayed unmatched.